This T cell receptor beta chain was recorded in a study of blood T cell repertoires in COVID-19. Study context: Acute and convalescent COVID-19 specimens originated in the United States, Italy and Spain. PBMCs, B-cell-depleted T cells, or T cells provided the cDNA or gDNA that made up the material.

The CDR3 spans 14 residues. Germline CDR1 reads MNHEY; CDR2 reads SVGAGI. Trimming left V 4 bases short and J 4 bases short, with 12 bases between. Authors' processing steps: Amplifying reference gene primers gave estimates of nucleated cell counts. Assay used: immunoSEQ multiplex PCR; TCRdb lists only in-frame clones, some missing. V, J and clone size reflect that table, while D and trimming were determined from the DNA. The sample contains about 140,000 clones, over 60% of which appear only once. The chain carries TRBV6-5 and TRBJ2-3, with no clear D. This TCR came from an elderly woman with active or convalescent COVID-19. The sequencing sample was made of peripheral blood. CDR3 sequence: CASSLNVRADTQYF. Here the CDR3 DNA reads TGTGCCAGCAGTTTAAACGTTAGAGCAGATACGCAGTATTTT.